This TCR beta chain derives from a study of metastatic and nonmetastatic thyroid tumors. General study points: As reported, TCR beta diversity in blood and tumor was significantly higher in malignant thyroid tumors than in benign nodules.

Original handling: Building a distant-metastasis classifier for papillary thyroid cancer drew on CDR3 differences across clinicopathological groups. Via MiXCR, TCRdb re-called the PCR reads. These V and J calls rely on TCRdb rather than the paper's analysis. The data show tens of thousands of clones, roughly 25% seen once. This clone was observed many times. Its antigen remains unidentified. Germline V gives CDR1 LNHDA, CDR2 SQIVND (reference sequence). Trimming at V came to 2 bases and at J to 9 bases, leaving 13 bases not matched to a gene. The CDR3 contains 16 residues. Treatment of any kind had been given to no patient before thyroid surgery.

The sequence derives from a female donor with papillary thyroid cancer or a benign thyroid nodule (not recorded which). Some clones in this sample may be carry-over from other donors' samples. V gene TRBV19 combines with J gene TRBJ2-3; TRBD2 agrees at 8 bases. The sequencing input was blood. Here the CDR3 reads CASSIISAGAPRTQYF. The CDR3 DNA reads TGTGCCAGTAGTATAATCTCAGCGGGAGCCCCGCGGACGCAGTATTTT.